The rows below give T cell receptor beta chains drawn from one sample of a study of T cells in Graves' hyperthyroidism and ophthalmopathy. TCRdb re-derived calls from the multiplex PCR reads in MiXCR, one entry per CDR3 protein. The data show around 350,000 distinct CDR3 sequences, with roughly 15% seen just once and roughly 21% held by the top ten. Sequencing was done on a sample of blood. Every receptor here comes from a woman in her twenties or thirties with Graves' ophthalmopathy. Both conserved end residues are part of each CDR3. D genes are given only for firm matches. The size field is filled for only some rows; it gives once, few, many or a size class.

V	size	D	J	CDR3	DNA
TRBV3-1	many	-	TRBJ1-3	CASSQVSGNTIYF	TGTGCCAGCAGCCAAGTCTCTGGAAACACCATATATTTT
TRBV7-8	-	-	TRBJ2-2	CASSPRHRANAGELFF	TGTGCCAGCAGCCCCCGACACAGGGCGAACGCCGGGGAGCTGTTTTTT
TRBV11-3	many	-	TRBJ1-1	CASSLEGAGPYTEAFF	TGTGCCAGCAGCTTAGAAGGGGCAGGGCCATACACTGAAGCTTTCTTT
TRBV15	-	TRBD2	TRBJ2-5	CATSEAGPQEAQYF	TGTGCCACCAGCGAAGCGGGACCCCAAGAGGCCCAGTACTTC
TRBV30	many	-	TRBJ2-2	CAWKWTMNTGELFF	TGTGCCTGGAAATGGACGATGAACACCGGGGAGCTGTTTTTT
TRBV28	many	TRBD1	TRBJ2-7	CASNRDRGAYEQYF	TGTGCCAGCAATAGGGACAGGGGGGCCTACGAGCAGTACTTC
TRBV20-1	many	-	TRBJ2-2	CSARTGSNTGELFF	TGCAGTGCTAGAACAGGGTCGAACACCGGGGAGCTGTTTTTT
TRBV19	-	TRBD2	TRBJ2-1	CASTTNPGLAGEYNEQFF	TGTGCCAGTACCACCAACCCGGGACTAGCGGGGGAGTACAATGAGCAGTTCTTC
TRBV6-5	many	TRBD2	TRBJ2-2	CASSYPTSANTGELFF	TGTGCCAGCAGTTACCCGACTAGCGCGAACACCGGGGAGCTGTTTTTT
TRBV18	-	-	TRBJ1-1	CASSLNRRWDTEAFF	TGTGCCAGCTCACTTAACAGGAGGTGGGACACTGAAGCTTTCTTT
TRBV19	few	TRBD1	TRBJ1-5	CASSKKSTGTGNNQPQHF	TGTGCCAGTAGTAAAAAGTCCACCGGGACAGGGAATAATCAGCCCCAGCATTTT
TRBV29-1	many	-	TRBJ2-3	CSVEKRSATDTQYF	TGCAGCGTTGAAAAAAGGTCTGCCACAGATACGCAGTATTTT
TRBV2	many	TRBD2	TRBJ2-3	CASRQPGTGASGESTDTQYF	TGTGCCAGCAGACAACCCGGGACCGGAGCTAGCGGGGAAAGCACAGATACGCAGTATTTT
TRBV12-3/TRBV12-4	many	-	TRBJ2-2	CASSLITAPNTGELFF	TGTGCCAGCAGTTTAATTACCGCGCCGAACACCGGGGAGCTGTTTTTT
TRBV28	many	-	TRBJ1-5	CASSSTPGNQPQHF	TGTGCCAGCAGTTCAACCCCGGGCAATCAGCCCCAGCATTTT
TRBV4-1	-	-	TRBJ2-6	CASSAGGASGPSGANVLTF	TGCGCCAGCAGCGCAGGGGGGGCTAGCGGACCCTCTGGGGCCAACGTCCTGACTTTC
TRBV20-1	many	TRBD2	TRBJ2-1	CSARRSGGALLKNEQFF	TGCAGTGCTAGACGTAGCGGGGGGGCCCTGTTGAAAAATGAGCAGTTCTTC
TRBV29-1	-	TRBD2	TRBJ2-3	CSVEGGTGTSGGSTDTQYF	TGCAGCGTTGAAGGGGGGACCGGGACTAGCGGGGGGAGCACAGATACGCAGTATTTT
TRBV11-2	many	-	TRBJ2-3	CASSLGMISDTQYF	TGTGCCAGCAGCTTAGGAATGATATCGGATACGCAGTATTTT
TRBV27	-	TRBD2	TRBJ2-3	CASSLLTLTSGGPGDTQYF	TGTGCCAGCAGTTTATTAACCCTCACTAGCGGGGGCCCGGGGGATACGCAGTATTTT
TRBV6-6	many	-	TRBJ1-1	CASSYLPPATGTEAFF	TGTGCCAGCAGTTACCTGCCCCCGGCCACAGGGACTGAAGCTTTCTTT
TRBV5-1	-	-	TRBJ2-2	CASSLQGDTGEPFF	TGCGCCAGCAGCCTGCAGGGAGACACCGGGGAGCCGTTTTTT
TRBV7-6	few	TRBD2	TRBJ2-3	CASSLLAGVRDTQYF	TGTGCCAGCAGCTTACTAGCGGGGGTTCGGGATACGCAGTATTTT
TRBV6-1	many	TRBD2	TRBJ2-7	CASDRGGVHEQYF	TGTGCCAGTGACCGGGGAGGGGTCCACGAGCAGTACTTC
TRBV12-3/TRBV12-4	many	TRBD1	TRBJ2-5	CASKQGAGETQYF	TGTGCCAGCAAGCAGGGGGCCGGGGAGACCCAGTACTTC
TRBV9	many	-	TRBJ2-3	CASSVGGASTDTQYF	TGTGCCAGCAGCGTAGGAGGGGCTAGCACAGATACGCAGTATTTT
TRBV3-1	-	TRBD2	TRBJ2-7	CASSRALASGVYNEQYF	TGTGCCAGCAGCCGGGCGTTGGCTAGCGGGGTCTACAATGAGCAGTACTTC
TRBV9	-	TRBD1	TRBJ2-1	CASSLETGQYNEQFF	TGTGCCAGCAGCCTAGAGACAGGGCAGTACAATGAGCAGTTCTTC
TRBV2	many	-	TRBJ2-7	CASSGVDNYEQYF	TGTGCCAGCAGTGGGGTAGATAACTACGAGCAGTACTTC
TRBV12-3/TRBV12-4	few	-	TRBJ2-1	CASSSKLGNEQFF	TGTGCCAGCAGTTCCAAACTTGGCAATGAGCAGTTCTTC
TRBV19	few	-	TRBJ1-1	CASSMTPNTEAFF	TGTGCCAGTAGTATGACACCTAACACTGAAGCTTTCTTT
TRBV5-1	-	TRBD1	TRBJ1-1	CASSLGAGGGVNTEAFF	TGCGCCAGCAGCTTGGGGGCAGGGGGGGGGGTGAACACTGAAGCTTTCTTT
TRBV3-1	many	TRBD1	TRBJ1-4	CASSQDGPGQGVNEKLFF	TGTGCCAGCAGCCAAGATGGGCCAGGCCAGGGGGTTAATGAAAAACTGTTTTTT
TRBV29-1	few	-	TRBJ2-5	CSVGQSYQETQYF	TGCAGCGTTGGACAGTCGTACCAAGAGACCCAGTACTTC
TRBV20-1	-	-	TRBJ2-7	CSARVRAYEQYF	TGCAGTGCTAGAGTTCGGGCCTACGAGCAGTACTTC
TRBV4-2	many	-	TRBJ2-3	CASSQPFLDTQYF	TGTGCCAGCAGCCAGCCGTTCTTGGATACGCAGTATTTT
TRBV4-2	-	-	TRBJ2-5	CASSPEWGQETQYF	TGTGCCAGCAGCCCGGAGTGGGGTCAAGAGACCCAGTACTTC
TRBV29-1	-	-	TRBJ1-1	CSVDSDFTEAFF	TGCAGCGTTGACTCCGATTTCACCGAAGCTTTCTTT
TRBV7-8	many	TRBD1	TRBJ2-1	CASSLAPGQGTNEQFF	TGTGCCAGCAGCTTAGCCCCGGGACAGGGCACCAATGAGCAGTTCTTC
TRBV11-2	many	-	TRBJ1-2	CASSLGHSAPDADGYTF	TGTGCCAGCAGCTTAGGGCATTCTGCCCCGGATGCGGATGGCTACACCTTC
TRBV6-2/TRBV6-3	-	TRBD1	TRBJ2-1	CASRETGFFGEQFF	TGTGCCAGCAGGGAGACAGGGTTTTTTGGTGAGCAGTTCTTC
TRBV19	-	TRBD1	TRBJ1-2	CATLDRGGGYTF	TGTGCCACACTCGACAGGGGAGGAGGCTACACCTTC
TRBV2	many	TRBD1	TRBJ1-2	CARLKLQRGRHGYTF	TGTGCCAGACTCAAACTCCAGAGGGGGCGTCATGGCTACACCTTC